A selection of T cell receptor beta chains follows, all from one sample in a study of early T cells in non-severe SARS-CoV-2 infection. MiXCR, applied by TCRdb to the 5' RACE reads, yields one record per CDR3 protein. The data show 100,000 to 150,000 distinct CDR3 sequences, with about 15% seen just once and around a fifth held by the top ten. Sequencing was carried out using whole blood. These receptors were collected from an adult who was a healthcare worker with PCR-confirmed SARS-CoV-2 infection or an uninfected control (not recorded which). The CDR3 runs from the conserved cysteine through the conserved F or W. D genes are given only for firm matches. A row's size may be missing; if present it is once, few, many or a size class.

TRBV30	TRBJ1-2	.	.	CAWRGDLYGYTF	TGTGCCTGGAGGGGGGACCTCTATGGCTACACCTTC
TRBV11-2	TRBJ2-3	.	few	CASSRVTDTQYF	TGTGCCAGCAGCCGGGTCACAGATACGCAGTATTTT
TRBV3-1	TRBJ1-2	.	.	CASSQGQGSNYGYTF	TGTGCCAGCAGCCAAGGGCAGGGGTCGAACTATGGCTACACCTTC
TRBV7-3	TRBJ2-5	TRBD2	.	CASSLSGGAKETQYF	TGTGCCAGCAGCCTTAGCGGGGGGGCTAAAGAGACCCAGTACTTC
TRBV6-1	TRBJ1-2	TRBD1	.	CASRADRGGGYTF	TGTGCCAGCAGGGCGGACAGGGGTGGTGGCTACACCTTC
TRBV5-5	TRBJ2-7	.	.	CASSLGGPYEQYF	TGTGCCAGCAGCTTAGGGGGACCCTACGAGCAGTACTTC
TRBV12-3/TRBV12-4	TRBJ2-2	.	few	CASSLWESGELFFF	.
TRBV28	TRBJ1-1	.	.	CASRVQGAEAFF	TGTGCCAGCAGGGTACAGGGCGCTGAAGCTTTCTTT
TRBV27	TRBJ2-7	TRBD1	.	CASSWTRQGGEQYF	TGTGCCAGCAGTTGGACCAGACAGGGGGGCGAGCAGTACTTC
TRBV25-1	TRBJ2-1	.	many	CATGLTKDEQFF	TGTGCCACGGGACTTACTAAAGATGAGCAGTTCTTC
TRBV29-1	TRBJ2-5	TRBD1	few	CSVGYRGEETQYF	TGCAGCGTTGGTTACAGGGGAGAAGAGACCCAGTACTTC
TRBV11-1	TRBJ2-2	.	few	CASSQLRGTGELFF	TGTGCCAGCAGCCAACTTCGGGGCACCGGGGAGCTGTTTTTT
TRBV3-1	TRBJ2-5	TRBD2	few	CASSQAWGGKETQYF	TGTGCCAGCAGCCAAGCATGGGGGGGGAAAGAGACCCAGTACTTC
TRBV5-1	TRBJ2-3	.	.	CASSLTRWADTQYF	TGCGCCAGCAGCTTGACAAGGTGGGCAGATACGCAGTATTTT